This is a list of T cell receptor beta chains from one sample in a study of cytomegalovirus exposure and HLA in healthy donors. The table came from immunoSEQ multiplex PCR; TCRdb's copy has only in-frame clones and leaves some out. The sample contains 95,000 to 150,000 clones, less than 90% of which appear only once. The specimen was PBMCs. The source is a man in his late teens or twenties in good health and CMV-seropositive. Both conserved end residues are part of each CDR3. A D gene is named only where the DNA matches it firmly. Not every row has a clone size; where given, it reads once, few, many or a size class.

d_gene	j_gene	v_gene	len	abundance	CDR3nt	CDR3aa
TRBD2	TRBJ2-7	TRBV13	15	.	TGTGCCAGCAGACAGCGGGGGGGCCTGTCCTACGAGCAGTACTTC	CASRQRGGLSYEQYF
TRBD1	TRBJ1-1	TRBV15	17	once	TGTGCCACCAGCAGGGCGGGACAGGGGACATGGAACACTGAAGCTTTCTTT	CATSRAGQGTWNTEAFF
.	TRBJ1-1	TRBV6-6	14	.	TGTGCCAGCAGCCCCCCCAGCGGGAACACTGAAGCTTTCTTT	CASSPPSGNTEAFF
TRBD1	TRBJ2-6	TRBV5-8	16	.	TGTGCCAGCAGCTTGGGGACAGGTCCTGGGGCCAACGTCCTGACTTTC	CASSLGTGPGANVLTF
TRBD1	TRBJ2-6	TRBV11-2	18	.	TGTGCCAGCAGCCTGGGACAGACCTTACCATCTGGGGCCAACGTCCTGACTTTC	CASSLGQTLPSGANVLTF
TRBD1	TRBJ1-1	TRBV4-2	16	many	TGTGCCAGCAGCCAAGAGCCGGGACAGGGAGGCACTGAAGCTTTCTTT	CASSQEPGQGGTEAFF
.	TRBJ2-7	TRBV5-8	14	.	TGTGCCAGCAGCTTGGGAGCTTACTCCTACGAGCAGTACTTC	CASSLGAYSYEQYF
.	TRBJ1-1	TRBV7-8	13	.	TGTGCCGTCAGGCAGGATCCAGGGACTGAAGCTTTCTTT	CAVRQDPGTEAFF
.	TRBJ1-2	TRBV19	12	.	TGTGCCAGTAGTTGGACAGACTATGGCTACACCTTC	CASSWTDYGYTF
TRBD1	TRBJ2-7	TRBV19	14	.	TGTGCCAGTTCCCCCGGGACAGGGTCCTACGAGCAGTACTTC	CASSPGTGSYEQYF
TRBD1	TRBJ1-1	TRBV5-1	18	.	TGCGCCAGCAGCTCTCTCGGTACAGGGGGCCGCCTTGGCACTGAAGCTTTCTTT	CASSSLGTGGRLGTEAFF
.	TRBJ1-1	TRBV9	12	.	TGTGCCAGCAGCGGGACGAGTGCGGGGGCTTTCTTT	CASSGTSAGAFF
.	TRBJ2-3	TRBV10-3	15	.	TGTGCCATCAGTGAGTCCCCTCCTACCACAGATACGCAGTATTTT	CAISESPPTTDTQYF
TRBD2	TRBJ2-7	TRBV5-4	18	few	TGTGCCAGCAGCTTTTGGGCCCTTAGCGGGGGCCCCTTCTACGAGCAGTACTTC	CASSFWALSGGPFYEQYF
.	TRBJ2-1	TRBV27	15	.	TGTGCCAGCAGTTTAACGACGGGGGGCAGGAATGAGCAGTTCTTC	CASSLTTGGRNEQFF
TRBD1	TRBJ1-5	TRBV7-9	19	.	TGTGCCAGCAGCTTAACTACGGGACAGGGGGTAAATAGCAATCAGCCCCAGCATTTT	CASSLTTGQGVNSNQPQHF
TRBD1	TRBJ2-7	TRBV11-2	16	.	TGTGCCAGCAGCCCCGGGGTCGGGACAGGGCTGTACGAGCAGTACTTC	CASSPGVGTGLYEQYF
.	TRBJ1-4	TRBV6-6	14	few	TGTGCCAGCAGTTTTAGTGGGCAAAATGGAAAACTGTTTTTT	CASSFSGQNGKLFF
TRBD2	TRBJ2-5	TRBV4-1	16	.	TGCGCCAGCAGCCGAGGTGGGGGGGGATCCCTCGAGACCCAGTACTTC	CASSRGGGGSLETQYF
TRBD2	TRBJ2-7	TRBV29-1	14	.	TGCAGCGCATTTAGCGGGACGAGCTCCTACGAGCAGTACTTC	CSAFSGTSSYEQYF
.	TRBJ1-5	TRBV6-8	12	.	TGTGCCAGCAGTCCTACTAGGGAGCCCCAGCATTTT	CASSPTREPQHF
.	TRBJ1-1	TRBV11-2	13	once	TGTGCCAGCAGCTCCTTCCAGGGAAGTTGGGCTTTCTTT	CASSSFQGSWAFF
.	TRBJ2-1	TRBV2	14	.	TGTGCCAGCGATTTCGAGTCAGGTGGCAATGAGCAGTTCTTC	CASDFESGGNEQFF
.	TRBJ1-1	TRBV2	13	few	TGTGCCAGCAGTAGCGAGCCTCGCACTGAAGCTTTCTTT	CASSSEPRTEAFF
.	TRBJ1-1	TRBV20-1	11	.	TGCAGTGCTAGTAAGGGGGCTGAAGCTTTCTTT	CSASKGAEAFF
.	TRBJ2-7	TRBV18	14	.	TGTGCCAGCTCAGCGGGACAGTTATCCTACGAGCAGTACTTC	CASSAGQLSYEQYF
.	TRBJ1-6	TRBV25-1	15	once	TGTGCCAGCAGTGGAACGAGGCGGGGGAATTCACCCCTCCACTTT	CASSGTRRGNSPLHF